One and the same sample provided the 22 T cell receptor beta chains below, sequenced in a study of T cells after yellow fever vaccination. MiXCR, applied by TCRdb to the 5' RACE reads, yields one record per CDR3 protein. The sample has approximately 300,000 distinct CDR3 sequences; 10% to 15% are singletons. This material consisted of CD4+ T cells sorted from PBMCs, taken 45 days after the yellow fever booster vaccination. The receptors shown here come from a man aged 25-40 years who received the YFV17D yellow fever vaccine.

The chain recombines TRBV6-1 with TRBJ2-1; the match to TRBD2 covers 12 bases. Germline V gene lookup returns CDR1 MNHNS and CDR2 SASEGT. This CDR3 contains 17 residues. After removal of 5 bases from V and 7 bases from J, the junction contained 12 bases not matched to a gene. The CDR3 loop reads CASSTTATSGSSNEQFF. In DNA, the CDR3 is TGTGCCAGCAGTACGACCGCGACTAGCGGGAGTAGTAATGAGCAGTTCTTC.

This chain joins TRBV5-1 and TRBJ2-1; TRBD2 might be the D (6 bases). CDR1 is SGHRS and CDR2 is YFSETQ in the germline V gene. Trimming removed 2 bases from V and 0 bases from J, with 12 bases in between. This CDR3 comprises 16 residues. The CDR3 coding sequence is TGCGCCAGCAGCTTAACCCCGGGGGTCTCCTACAATGAGCAGTTCTTC. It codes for CASSLTPGVSYNEQFF.

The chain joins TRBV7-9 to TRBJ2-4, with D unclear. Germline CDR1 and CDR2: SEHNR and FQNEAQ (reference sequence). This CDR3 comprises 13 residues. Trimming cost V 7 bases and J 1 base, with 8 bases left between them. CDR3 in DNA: TGTGCCAGCACCCTGGAGGCCAAAAACATTCAGTACTTC. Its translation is CASTLEAKNIQYF.

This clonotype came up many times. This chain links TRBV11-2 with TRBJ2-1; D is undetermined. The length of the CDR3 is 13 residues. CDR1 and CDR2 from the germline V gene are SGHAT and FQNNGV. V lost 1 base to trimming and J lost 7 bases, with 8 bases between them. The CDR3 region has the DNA TGTGCCAGCAGCTTAGGACTGCTAAATGAGCAGTTCTTC. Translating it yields CASSLGLLNEQFF.

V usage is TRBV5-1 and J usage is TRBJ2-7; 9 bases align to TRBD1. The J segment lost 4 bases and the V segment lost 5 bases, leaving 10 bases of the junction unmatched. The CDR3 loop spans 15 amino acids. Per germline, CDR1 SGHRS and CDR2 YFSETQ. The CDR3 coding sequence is TGCGCCAGCAGATTTGGGACAGGGTTGGCTTACGAGCAGTACTTC. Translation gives CASRFGTGLAYEQYF. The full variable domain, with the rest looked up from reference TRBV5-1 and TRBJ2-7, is KAGVTQTPRYLIKTRGQQVTLSCSPISGHRSVSWYQQTPGQGLQFLFEYFSETQRNKGNFPGRFSGRQFSNSRSEMNVSTLELGDSALYLCASRFGTGLAYEQYFGPGTRLTVT.

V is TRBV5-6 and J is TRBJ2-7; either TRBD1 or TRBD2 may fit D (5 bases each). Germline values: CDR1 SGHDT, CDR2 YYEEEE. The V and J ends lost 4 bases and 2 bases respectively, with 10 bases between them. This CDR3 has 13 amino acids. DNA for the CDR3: TGTGCCAGCAGCCACGGGGACCCCTACGAGCAGTACTTC. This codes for CASSHGDPYEQYF. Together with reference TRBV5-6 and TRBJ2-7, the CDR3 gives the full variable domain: DAGVTQSPTHLIKTRGQQVTLRCSPKSGHDTVSWYQQALGQGPQFIFQYYEEEERQRGNFPDRFSGHQFPNYSSELNVNALLLGDSALYLCASSHGDPYEQYFGPGTRLTVT.

The CDR3 loop is CSAKRVLLDEQFF. The CDR3 bases are TGCAGTGCTAAGCGGGTCCTCTTGGATGAGCAGTTCTTC. The chain links TRBV20-1 to TRBJ2-1, with D possibly TRBD2 on 6 matching bases. CDR1 and CDR2 from the germline V gene are DFQATT and SNEGSKA (reference sequence). The CDR3 has 13 residues. Between the trimmed V and J ends, which lost 4 bases and 8 bases, there was a span of 15 bases.

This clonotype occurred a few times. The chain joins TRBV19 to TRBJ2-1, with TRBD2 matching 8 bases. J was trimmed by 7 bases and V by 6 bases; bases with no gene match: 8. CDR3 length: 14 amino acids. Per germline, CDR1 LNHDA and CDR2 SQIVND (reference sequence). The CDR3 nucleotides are TGTGCCAGTAGCGGACTAGCTGAGGGGAATGAGCAGTTCTTC. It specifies CASSGLAEGNEQFF.

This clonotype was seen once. CDR3 amino acids: CASSQVMGVRETQYF. CDR3 coding DNA: TGTGCCAGCAGCCAAGTAATGGGGGTACGCGAGACCCAGTACTTC. The rearrangement uses TRBV14 and TRBJ2-5; D might be TRBD1 or TRBD2, each matching 5 bases. Trimming took off 1 base at V and 5 bases at J, with 14 bases between the two ends. The CDR3 covers 15 residues. CDR1 SGHDN and CDR2 FVKESK come from the germline V gene.

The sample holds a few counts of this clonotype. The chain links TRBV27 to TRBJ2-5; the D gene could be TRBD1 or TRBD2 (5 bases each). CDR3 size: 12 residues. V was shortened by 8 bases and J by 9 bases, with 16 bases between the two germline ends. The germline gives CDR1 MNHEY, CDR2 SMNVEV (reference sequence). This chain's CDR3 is CASWDPLGAQYF. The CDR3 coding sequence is TGTGCCAGCTGGGACCCTCTCGGGGCCCAGTACTTC.

CDR3 residues: CASSFGTSGYPSRYNEQFF. DNA of the CDR3: TGTGCCAGCAGCTTCGGGACTAGCGGGTATCCCTCCCGATACAATGAGCAGTTCTTC. This chain links TRBV3-1 with TRBJ2-1, with 12 bases fitting TRBD2. The CDR3 loop spans 19 amino acids. V shed 5 bases and J 4 bases; nucleotides not matched to a gene: 15. Germline lookup yields CDR1 LGHDT and CDR2 YNNKEL (reference sequence).

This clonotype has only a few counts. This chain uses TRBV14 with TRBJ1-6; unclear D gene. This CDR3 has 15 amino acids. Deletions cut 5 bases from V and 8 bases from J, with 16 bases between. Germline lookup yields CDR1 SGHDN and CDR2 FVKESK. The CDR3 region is CASSNQPTGYSPLHF. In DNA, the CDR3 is TGTGCCAGCAGCAATCAACCAACGGGGTATTCACCCCTCCACTTT.

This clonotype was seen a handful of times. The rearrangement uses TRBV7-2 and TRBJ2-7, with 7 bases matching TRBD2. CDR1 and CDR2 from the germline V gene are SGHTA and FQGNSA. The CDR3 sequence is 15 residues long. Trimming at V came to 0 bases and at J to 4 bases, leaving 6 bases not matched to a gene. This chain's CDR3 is CASSLAITSEYEQYF. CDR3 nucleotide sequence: TGTGCCAGCAGCTTAGCAATTACTAGCGAGTACGAGCAGTACTTC.

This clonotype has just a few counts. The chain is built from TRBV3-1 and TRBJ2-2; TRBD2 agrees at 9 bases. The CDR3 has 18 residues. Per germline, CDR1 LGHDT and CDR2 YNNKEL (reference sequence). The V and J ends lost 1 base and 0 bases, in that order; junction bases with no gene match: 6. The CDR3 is CASSQVSSGSANTGELFF. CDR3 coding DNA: TGTGCCAGCAGCCAAGTCAGTAGCGGGAGTGCGAACACCGGGGAGCTGTTTTTT. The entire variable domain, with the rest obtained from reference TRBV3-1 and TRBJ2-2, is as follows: DTAVSQTPKYLVTQMGNDKSIKCEQNLGHDTMYWYKQDSKKFLKIMFSYNNKELIINETVPNRFSPKSPDKAHLNLHINSLELGDSAVYFCASSQVSSGSANTGELFFGEGSRLTVL.

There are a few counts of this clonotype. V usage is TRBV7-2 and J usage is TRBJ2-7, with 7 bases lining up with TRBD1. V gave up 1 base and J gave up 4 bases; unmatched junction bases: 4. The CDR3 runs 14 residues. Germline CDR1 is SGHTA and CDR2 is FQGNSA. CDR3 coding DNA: TGTGCCAGCAGCTTAGAGGGCAGGGGGTACGAGCAGTACTTC. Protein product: CASSLEGRGYEQYF. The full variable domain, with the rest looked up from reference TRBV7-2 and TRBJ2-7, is GAGVSQSPSNKVTEKGKDVELRCDPISGHTALYWYRQSLGQGLEFLIYFQGNSAPDKSGLPSDRFSAERTGGSVSTLTIQRTQQEDSAVYLCASSLEGRGYEQYFGPGTRLTVT.

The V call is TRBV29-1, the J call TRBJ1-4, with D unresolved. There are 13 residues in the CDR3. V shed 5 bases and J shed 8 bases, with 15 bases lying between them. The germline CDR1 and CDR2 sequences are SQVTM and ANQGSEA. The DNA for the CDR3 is TGCAGCGTTTTATCCTGGGAGACGGAAAAACTGTTTTTT. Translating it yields CSVLSWETEKLFF.

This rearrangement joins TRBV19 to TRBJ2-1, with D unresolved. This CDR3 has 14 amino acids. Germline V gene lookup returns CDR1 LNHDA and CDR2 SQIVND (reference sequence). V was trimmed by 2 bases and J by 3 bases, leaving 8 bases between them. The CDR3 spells CASSITGYYNEQFF. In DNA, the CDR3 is TGTGCCAGTAGTATAACGGGTTACTACAATGAGCAGTTCTTC. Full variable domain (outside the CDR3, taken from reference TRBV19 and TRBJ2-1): DGGITQSPKYLFRKEGQNVTLSCEQNLNHDAMYWYRQDPGQGLRLIYYSQIVNDFQKGDIAEGYSVSREKKESFPLTVTSAQKNPTAFYLCASSITGYYNEQFFGPGTRLTVL.

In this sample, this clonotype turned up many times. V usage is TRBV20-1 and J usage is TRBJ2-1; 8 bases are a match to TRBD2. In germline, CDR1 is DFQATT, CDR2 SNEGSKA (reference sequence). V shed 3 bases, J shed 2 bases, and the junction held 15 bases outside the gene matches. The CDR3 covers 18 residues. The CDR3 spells CSASVAGGLPNTYNEQFF. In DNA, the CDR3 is TGCAGTGCTAGCGTGGCGGGAGGCCTACCAAATACCTACAATGAGCAGTTCTTC.

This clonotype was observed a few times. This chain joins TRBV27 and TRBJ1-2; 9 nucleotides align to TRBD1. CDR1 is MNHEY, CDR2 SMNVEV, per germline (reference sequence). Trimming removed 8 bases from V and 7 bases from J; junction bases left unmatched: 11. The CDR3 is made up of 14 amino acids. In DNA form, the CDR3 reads TGTGCCAGCCGACTGGACAGGGGCCGGGGTGGCTACACCTTC. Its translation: CASRLDRGRGGYTF.

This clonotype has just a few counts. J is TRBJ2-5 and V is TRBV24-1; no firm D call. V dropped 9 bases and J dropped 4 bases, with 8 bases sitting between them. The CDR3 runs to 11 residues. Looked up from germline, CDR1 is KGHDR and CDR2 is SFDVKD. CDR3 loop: CATATAETQYF. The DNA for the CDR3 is TGTGCCACCGCTACTGCAGAGACCCAGTACTTC.

The CDR3 loop is CASSAGRLQETQYF. In DNA form, the CDR3 reads TGTGCCAGCAGCGCTGGACGGCTCCAAGAGACCCAGTACTTC. V is TRBV11-2 and J is TRBJ2-5; the D is unclear. The CDR3 length is 14 residues. V was shortened by 5 bases and J by 1 base, with 11 bases between the two germline ends. Germline CDR1 reads SGHAT; CDR2 reads FQNNGV. Filled out from reference TRBV11-2 and TRBJ2-5, the complete variable domain reads EAGVAQSPRYKIIEKRQSVAFWCNPISGHATLYWYQQILGQGPKLLIQFQNNGVVDDSQLPKDRFSAERLKGVDSTLKIQPAKLEDSAVYLCASSAGRLQETQYFGPGTRLLVL.

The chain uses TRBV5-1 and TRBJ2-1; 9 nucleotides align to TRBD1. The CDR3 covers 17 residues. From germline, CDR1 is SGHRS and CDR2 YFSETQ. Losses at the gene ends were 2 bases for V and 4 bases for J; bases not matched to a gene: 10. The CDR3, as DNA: TGCGCCAGCAGCTTCTCACAGGGGGCAGGCCCTTACAATGAGCAGTTCTTC. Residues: CASSFSQGAGPYNEQFF. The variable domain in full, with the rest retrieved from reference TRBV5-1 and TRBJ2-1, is KAGVTQTPRYLIKTRGQQVTLSCSPISGHRSVSWYQQTPGQGLQFLFEYFSETQRNKGNFPGRFSGRQFSNSRSEMNVSTLELGDSALYLCASSFSQGAGPYNEQFFGPGTRLTVL.